Included here is one TCR beta chain sequence, with context. What antigen it recognizes has not been identified. Base-call qualities are not available, and no considerably larger clone is one nucleotide away. V is cut back by 7 bases and J by 4 bases, with 11 bases in the junction unmatched. Reading the germline V gene gives CDR1 SNHLY and CDR2 FYNNEI. There are 15 amino acids in the CDR3, from cysteine to phenylalanine inclusive. The entry retains the CDR3 DNA only, 45 bases that are in frame from base 1. These data belong to a study of blood T cell repertoires in COVID-19 (dated by TCRdb to the early 2020s). Notes on the research overall: Samples covering the acute and convalescent phases of COVID-19 were provided by collaborators in the United States, Italy and Spain. Subjects who had been exposed to COVID-19, were actively infected with it, or had recovered from it provided the deeply sampled blood TCRbeta repertoires that made up the dataset. The prospective study material was composed of cDNA or gDNA derived from T cells, B-cell-depleted T cells, or PBMCs. Where HLA class I and class II types were available, the types were taken from metadata supplied by the sample provider, not from assay-based typing. The samples were drawn from two sources: the first 160 participants of the ongoing ImmuneRACE study, and some 1,300 subjects contributed by 6 global collaborators. The repertoires were released in a freely available public database intended as a resource for research on the immune response to SARS-CoV-2. The sample metadata nearly always contained a de-identified subject ID, COVID-19 status, age in years and sex. What the research found in general, with its limitations: Clinical and demographic metadata were provided uncurated, with the amount varying by source and participant.

TCRbeta CDR3 regions were amplified from genomic DNA using the immunoSEQ Assay, a bias-controlled multiplex PCR. On the authors' methods: The number of nucleated cells in each sample was estimated from the amplification of reference gene primers within the assay. Sequence reads were collapsed and filtered to measure the absolute abundance of every unique TCRbeta CDR3 rearrangement. For each sample, productive Simpson clonality was calculated as the square root of Simpson's diversity index across productive rearrangements. TCRdb carries this immuneACCESS record with in-frame sequences only. Its versions omit some clonotypes, under half of them owing to an unresolved V gene in the studies checked, with the rest unexplained. V and J calls and clone size are given by that table; D and trimming were obtained from the DNA. The sample table shows about 200,000 clones, and approximately 88% are seen once. Under 30% of the sample lies in the top ten.

Each collaborating institution followed its own protocols to collect whole blood in K2EDTA tubes. For TCRbeta analysis, collaborators shipped samples as frozen whole blood, isolated PBMCs, or DNA extracted from either of those sample types. Sequencing was carried out using peripheral blood. The sequence came from a man aged 35 to 55 with acute or convalescent COVID-19. The rearrangement combines TRBV2 with TRBJ1-1, with TRBD1 identical over 8 junction bases. The nucleotides are TGTGCCAGCACCCGGGACAGGTCTAGGATCACTGAAGCTTTCTTT. The encoded protein is CASTRDRSRITEAFF. Beyond the CDR3, the reference TRBV2 and TRBJ1-1 genes provide the residues; the full variable domain reads: EPEVTQTPSHQVTQMGQEVILRCVPISNHLYFYWYRQILGQKVEFLVSFYNNEISEKSEIFDDQFSVERPDGSNFTLKIRSTKLEDSAMYFCASTRDRSRITEAFFGQGTRLTVV.